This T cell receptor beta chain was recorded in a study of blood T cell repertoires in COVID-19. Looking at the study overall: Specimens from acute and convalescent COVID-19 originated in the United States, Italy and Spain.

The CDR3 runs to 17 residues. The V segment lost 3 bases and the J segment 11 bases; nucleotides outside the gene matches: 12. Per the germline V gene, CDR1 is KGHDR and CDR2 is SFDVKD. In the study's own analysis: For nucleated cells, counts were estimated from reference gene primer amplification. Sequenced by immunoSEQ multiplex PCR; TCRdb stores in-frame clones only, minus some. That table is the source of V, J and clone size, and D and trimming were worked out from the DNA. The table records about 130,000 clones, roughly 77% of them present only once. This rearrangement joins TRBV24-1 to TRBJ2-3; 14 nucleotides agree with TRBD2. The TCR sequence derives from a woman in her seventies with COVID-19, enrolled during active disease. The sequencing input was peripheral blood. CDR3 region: CATSDPMTSGGGTQQYF. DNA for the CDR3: TGTGCCACCAGTGATCCCATGACTAGCGGGGGGGGGACCCAGCAGTATTTT.